This T cell receptor beta chain was captured in a study of regulatory T cells in long-lasting Graves disease. This clonotype was recorded many times. CDR3-region Arm-PCR and iRepertoire HTBI primers produced the TCR beta libraries. MiXCR, applied by TCRdb to the multiplex PCR reads, yields one record per CDR3 protein. The data contain 350,000 to 500,000 distinct CDR3 sequences, about 17% of them singletons. The V end lost 1 base, the J end lost 7 bases, and 13 bases lay between the germline ends. There are 14 residues in the CDR3. The V gene's germline CDR1 is SQVTM and CDR2 ANQGSEA. Time point defined: newly diagnosed GD, antithyroid drugs for less than 3 months. Scientists built the TCR library using RNA that was extracted from PBMCs. Separately, the same data were catalogued under a study of T cells in Graves' hyperthyroidism and ophthalmopathy.

V and J are TRBV29-1 and TRBJ1-4, with D possibly TRBD1 on 6 matching bases. This clonotype originated in a woman aged 30 to 39 with Graves disease. The material was peripheral blood mononuclear cells (PBMCs), obtained at new diagnosis, from a patient treated with antithyroid drugs. This chain's CDR3 is CSVEGQGIGEKLFF. CDR3 nucleotides: TGCAGCGTTGAAGGGCAGGGGATAGGTGAAAAACTGTTTTTT.